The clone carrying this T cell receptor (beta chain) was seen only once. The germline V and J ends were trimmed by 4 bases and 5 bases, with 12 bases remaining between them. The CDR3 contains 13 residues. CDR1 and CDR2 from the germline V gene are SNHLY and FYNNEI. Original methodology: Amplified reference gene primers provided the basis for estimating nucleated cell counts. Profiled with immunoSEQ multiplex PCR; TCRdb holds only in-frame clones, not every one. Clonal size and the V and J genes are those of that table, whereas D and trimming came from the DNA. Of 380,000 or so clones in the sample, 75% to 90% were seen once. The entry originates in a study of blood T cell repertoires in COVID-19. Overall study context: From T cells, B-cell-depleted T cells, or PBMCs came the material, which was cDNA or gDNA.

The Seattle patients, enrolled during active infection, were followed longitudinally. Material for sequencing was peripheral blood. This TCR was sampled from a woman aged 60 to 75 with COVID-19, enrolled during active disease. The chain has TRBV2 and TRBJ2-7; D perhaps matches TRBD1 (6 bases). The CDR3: CASSAGVRDEQYF. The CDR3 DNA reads TGTGCCAGCAGTGCAGGGGTAAGGGACGAGCAGTACTTC.